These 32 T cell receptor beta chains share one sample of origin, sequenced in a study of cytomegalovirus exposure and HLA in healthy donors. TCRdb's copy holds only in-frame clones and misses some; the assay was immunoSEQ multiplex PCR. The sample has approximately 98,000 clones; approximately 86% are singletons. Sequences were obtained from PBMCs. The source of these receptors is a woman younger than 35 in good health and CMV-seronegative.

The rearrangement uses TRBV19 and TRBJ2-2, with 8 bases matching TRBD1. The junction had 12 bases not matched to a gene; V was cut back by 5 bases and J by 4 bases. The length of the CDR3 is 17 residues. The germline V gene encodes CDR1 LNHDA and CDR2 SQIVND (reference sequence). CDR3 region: CASSLHFGQGGTGELFF. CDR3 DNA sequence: TGTGCCAGTAGTCTACACTTCGGACAGGGAGGCACCGGGGAGCTGTTTTTT.

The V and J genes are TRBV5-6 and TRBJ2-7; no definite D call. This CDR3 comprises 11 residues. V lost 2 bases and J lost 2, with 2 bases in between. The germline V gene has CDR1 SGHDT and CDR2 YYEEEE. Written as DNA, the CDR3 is TGTGCCAGCAGCTTCGCCTACGAGCAGTACTTC. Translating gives CASSFAYEQYF.

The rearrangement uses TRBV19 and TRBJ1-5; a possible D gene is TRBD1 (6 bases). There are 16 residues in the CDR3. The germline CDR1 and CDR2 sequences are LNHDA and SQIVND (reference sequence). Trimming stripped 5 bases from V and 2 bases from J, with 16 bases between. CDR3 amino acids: CASSSQGKEGNQPQHF. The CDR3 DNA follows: TGTGCCAGTAGTTCACAGGGAAAGGAGGGCAATCAGCCCCAGCATTTT.

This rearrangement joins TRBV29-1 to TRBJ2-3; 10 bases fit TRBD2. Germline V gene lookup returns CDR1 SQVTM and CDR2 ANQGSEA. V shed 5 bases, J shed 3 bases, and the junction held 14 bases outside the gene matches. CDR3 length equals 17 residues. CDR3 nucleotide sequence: TGCAGCGTTCGAGGTAGTAGCGGGGGGTTTCGAACAGATACGCAGTATTTT. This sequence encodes CSVRGSSGGFRTDTQYF.

This CDR3 is CASSQGGGPYEQYF. In nucleotides, the CDR3 is TGTGCCAGCAGCCAAGGGGGGGGACCCTACGAGCAGTACTTC. The chain recombines TRBV14 with TRBJ2-7, with 7 bases lining up with TRBD2. After removal of 1 base from V and 2 bases from J, the junction contained 2 bases not matched to a gene. Looked up from germline, CDR1 is SGHDN and CDR2 is FVKESK. The CDR3 loop spans 14 amino acids.

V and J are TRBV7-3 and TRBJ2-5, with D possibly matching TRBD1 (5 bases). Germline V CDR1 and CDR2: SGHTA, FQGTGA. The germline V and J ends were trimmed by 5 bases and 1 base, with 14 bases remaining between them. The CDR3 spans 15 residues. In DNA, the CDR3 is TGTGCCAGCAGCCAACCACCTGACAGCCAAGAGACCCAGTACTTC. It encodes CASSQPPDSQETQYF.

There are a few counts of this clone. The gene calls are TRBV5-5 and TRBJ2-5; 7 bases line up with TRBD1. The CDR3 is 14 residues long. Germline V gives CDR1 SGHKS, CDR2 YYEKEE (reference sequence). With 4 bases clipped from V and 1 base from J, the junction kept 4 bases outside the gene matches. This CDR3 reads CASSSGQVQETQYF. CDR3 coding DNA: TGTGCCAGCAGCAGTGGACAGGTCCAAGAGACCCAGTACTTC.

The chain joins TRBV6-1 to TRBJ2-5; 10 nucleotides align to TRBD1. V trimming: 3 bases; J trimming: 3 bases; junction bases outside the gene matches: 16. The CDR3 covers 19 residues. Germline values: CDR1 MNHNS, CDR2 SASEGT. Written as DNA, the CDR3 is TGTGCCAGCAGTGAGAGACAGGGGGCGCTTCGGGGGGTGGAAGAGACCCAGTACTTC. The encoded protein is CASSERQGALRGVEETQYF.

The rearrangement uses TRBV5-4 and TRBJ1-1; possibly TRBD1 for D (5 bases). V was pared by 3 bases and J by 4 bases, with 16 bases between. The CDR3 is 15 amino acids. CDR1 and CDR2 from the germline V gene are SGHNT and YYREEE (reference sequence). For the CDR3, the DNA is TGTGCCAGCAGCTCCGGTTGGGAGGGGCTCACTGAAGCTTTCTTT. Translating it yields CASSSGWEGLTEAFF.

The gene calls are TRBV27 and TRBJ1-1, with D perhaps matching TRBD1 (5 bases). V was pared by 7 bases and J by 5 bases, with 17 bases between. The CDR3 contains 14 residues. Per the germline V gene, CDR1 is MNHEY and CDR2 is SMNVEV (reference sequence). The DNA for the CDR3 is TGTGCCAGCACTCCCGGGCGGCGGGGGACTGAAGCTTTCTTT. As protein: CASTPGRRGTEAFF.

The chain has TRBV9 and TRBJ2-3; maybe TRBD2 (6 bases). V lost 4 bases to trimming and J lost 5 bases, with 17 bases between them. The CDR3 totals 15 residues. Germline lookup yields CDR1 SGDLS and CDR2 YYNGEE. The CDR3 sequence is CASSPDLTRRDTQYF. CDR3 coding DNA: TGTGCCAGCAGCCCGGATCTGACTAGAAGAGATACGCAGTATTTT.

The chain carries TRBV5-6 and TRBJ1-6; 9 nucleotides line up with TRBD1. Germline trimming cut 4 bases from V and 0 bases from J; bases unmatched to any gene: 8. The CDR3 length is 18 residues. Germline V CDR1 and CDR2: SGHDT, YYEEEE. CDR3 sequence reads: CASSPGQGTNSYNSPLHF. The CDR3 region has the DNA TGTGCCAGCAGCCCGGGACAGGGTACAAACTCCTATAATTCACCCCTCCACTTT.

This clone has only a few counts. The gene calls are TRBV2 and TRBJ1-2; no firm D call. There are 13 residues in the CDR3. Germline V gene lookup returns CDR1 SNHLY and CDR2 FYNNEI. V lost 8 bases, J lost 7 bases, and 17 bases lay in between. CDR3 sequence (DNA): TGTGCCAGCTTAACCCTGGCTGAGGGTGGCTACACCTTC. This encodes CASLTLAEGGYTF.

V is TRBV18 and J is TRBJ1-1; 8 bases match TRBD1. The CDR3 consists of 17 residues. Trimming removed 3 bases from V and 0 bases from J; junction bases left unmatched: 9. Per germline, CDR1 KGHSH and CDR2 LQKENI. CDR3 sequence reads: CASSPLQGVTVNTEAFF. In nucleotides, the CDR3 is TGTGCCAGCTCACCCTTACAGGGGGTGACGGTGAACACTGAAGCTTTCTTT.

The CDR3 coding sequence is TGTGCCAGCTCCCTATTCCGACTAGGAACAGGCGGAAAACCGAACACTGAAGCTTTCTTT. Translation: CASSLFRLGTGGKPNTEAFF. The chain couples TRBV18 to TRBJ1-1; D is perhaps TRBD1 (5 bases). The CDR3 contains 20 residues. Germline V gene data show CDR1 as KGHSH and CDR2 as LQKENI. Deletions cut 6 bases from V and 1 base from J, with 30 bases between.

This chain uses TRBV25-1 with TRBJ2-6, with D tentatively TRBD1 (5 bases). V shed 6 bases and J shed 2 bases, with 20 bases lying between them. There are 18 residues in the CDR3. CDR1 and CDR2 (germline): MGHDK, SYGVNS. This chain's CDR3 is CASSDHKGRLPGANVLTF. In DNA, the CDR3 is TGTGCCAGCAGCGACCACAAGGGGCGTTTGCCTGGGGCCAACGTCCTGACTTTC.

CDR3 in DNA: TGCGCCAGCAGCTTGGAGTTAACAGCGAACACTGAAGCTTTCTTT. Translation: CASSLELTANTEAFF. The V and J genes are TRBV5-1 and TRBJ1-1; no reliable D call. The CDR3 length is 15 residues. Looked up from germline, CDR1 is SGHRS and CDR2 is YFSETQ. Trimming took off 0 bases at V and 1 base at J, with 10 bases between the two ends.

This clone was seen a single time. CDR3 loop: CASTPQRQTTGELFF. The CDR3 DNA reads as TGTGCCAGCACCCCTCAAAGACAGACCACCGGGGAGCTGTTTTTT. The genes are TRBV2 and TRBJ2-2; a possible D gene is TRBD1 (5 bases). This CDR3 contains 15 residues. V lost 7 bases to trimming and J lost 4 bases, with 16 bases between them. Germline V gene data show CDR1 as SNHLY and CDR2 as FYNNEI.

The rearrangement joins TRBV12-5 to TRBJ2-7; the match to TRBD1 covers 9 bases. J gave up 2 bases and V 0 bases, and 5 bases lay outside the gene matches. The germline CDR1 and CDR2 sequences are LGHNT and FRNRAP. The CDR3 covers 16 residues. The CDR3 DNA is TGTGCTAGTGGTTTGGTATTAGGGGACAGGGCCTACGAGCAGTACTTC. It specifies CASGLVLGDRAYEQYF.

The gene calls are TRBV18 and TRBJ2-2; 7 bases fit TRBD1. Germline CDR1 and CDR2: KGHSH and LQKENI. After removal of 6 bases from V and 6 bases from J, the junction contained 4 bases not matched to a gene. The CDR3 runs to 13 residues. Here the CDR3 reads CASSPTGSGELFF. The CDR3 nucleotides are TGTGCCAGCTCGCCGACAGGGTCCGGGGAGCTGTTTTTT.

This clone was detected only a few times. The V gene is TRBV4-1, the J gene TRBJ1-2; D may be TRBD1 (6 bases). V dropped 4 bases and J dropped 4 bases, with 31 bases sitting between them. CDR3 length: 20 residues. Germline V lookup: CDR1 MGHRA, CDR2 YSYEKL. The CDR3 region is CASSPIQIRAGSGDLYGYTF. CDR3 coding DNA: TGCGCCAGCAGCCCGATTCAAATTCGAGCAGGATCAGGGGACCTCTATGGCTACACCTTC.

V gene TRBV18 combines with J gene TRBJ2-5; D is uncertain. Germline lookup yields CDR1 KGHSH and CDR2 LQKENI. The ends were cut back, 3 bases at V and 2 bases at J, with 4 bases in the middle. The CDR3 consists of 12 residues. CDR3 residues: CASSPLQETQYF. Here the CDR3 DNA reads TGTGCCAGCTCACCGCTACAAGAGACCCAGTACTTC.

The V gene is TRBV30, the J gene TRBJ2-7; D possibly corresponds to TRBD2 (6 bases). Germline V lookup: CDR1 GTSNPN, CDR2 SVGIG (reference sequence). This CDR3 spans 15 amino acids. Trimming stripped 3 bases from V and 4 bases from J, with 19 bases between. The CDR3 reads CAWSAPGTRGYEQYF. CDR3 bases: TGTGCCTGGAGCGCTCCAGGGACTCGCGGGTACGAGCAGTACTTC.

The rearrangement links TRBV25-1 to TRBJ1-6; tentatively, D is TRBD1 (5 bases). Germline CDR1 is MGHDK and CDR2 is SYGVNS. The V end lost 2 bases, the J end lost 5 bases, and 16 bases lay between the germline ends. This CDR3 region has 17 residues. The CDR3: CASSETIIRADNSPLHF. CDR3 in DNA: TGTGCCAGCAGTGAAACGATCATCAGGGCGGATAATTCACCCCTCCACTTT. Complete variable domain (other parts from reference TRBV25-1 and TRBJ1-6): EADIYQTPRYLVIGTGKKITLECSQTMGHDKMYWYQQDPGMELHLIHYSYGVNSTEKGDLSSESTVSRIRTEHFPLTLESARPSHTSQYLCASSETIIRADNSPLHFGNGTRLTVT.

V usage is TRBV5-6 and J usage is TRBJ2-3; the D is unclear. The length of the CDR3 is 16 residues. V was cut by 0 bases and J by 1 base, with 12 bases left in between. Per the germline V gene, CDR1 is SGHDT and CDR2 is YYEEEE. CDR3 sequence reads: CASSLGSTSGTDTQYF. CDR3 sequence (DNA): TGTGCCAGCAGCTTGGGGTCTACTTCTGGCACAGATACGCAGTATTTT.

CDR3 sequence: CASSFNRVNEQYF. The CDR3 region has the DNA TGTGCCAGCAGCTTCAACAGGGTCAACGAGCAGTACTTC. The chain is built from TRBV7-8 and TRBJ2-7; the D gene is possibly TRBD1 (6 bases). Germline CDR1 and CDR2: SGHVS and FQNEAQ. V lost 3 bases and J 5 bases, leaving 11 bases between the germline ends. The CDR3 runs 13 residues.

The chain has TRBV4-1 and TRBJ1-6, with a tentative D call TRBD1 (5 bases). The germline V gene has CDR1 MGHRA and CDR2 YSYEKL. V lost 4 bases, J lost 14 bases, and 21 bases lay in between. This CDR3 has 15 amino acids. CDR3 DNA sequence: TGCGCCAGCAGCCGGGGGGACCAGGATTCCTCCACCCTCCACTTT. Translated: CASSRGDQDSSTLHF.

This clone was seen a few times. The CDR3 DNA reads as TGTGCCAGCAGTGCACTCGAGGGAAGGGACAATGAGCAGTTCTTC. Its translation: CASSALEGRDNEQFF. This sequence joins TRBV11-2 and TRBJ2-1, with D possibly TRBD2 on 5 matching bases. The CDR3 runs 15 residues. V lost 6 bases and J 5 bases, leaving 17 bases between the germline ends. In germline, CDR1 is SGHAT, CDR2 FQNNGV.

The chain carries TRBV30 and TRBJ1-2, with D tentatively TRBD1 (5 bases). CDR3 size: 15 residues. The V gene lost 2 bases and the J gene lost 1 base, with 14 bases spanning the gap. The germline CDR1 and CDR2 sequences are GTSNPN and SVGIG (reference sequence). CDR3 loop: CAWSTGLTFNYGYTF. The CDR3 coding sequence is TGTGCCTGGAGTACAGGCCTAACCTTTAACTATGGCTACACCTTC. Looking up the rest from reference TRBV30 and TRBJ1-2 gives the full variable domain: SQTIHQWPATLVQPVGSPLSLECTVEGTSNPNLYWYRQAAGRGLQLLFYSVGIGQISSEVPQNLSASRPQDRQFILSSKKLLLSDSGFYLCAWSTGLTFNYGYTFGSGTRLTVV.

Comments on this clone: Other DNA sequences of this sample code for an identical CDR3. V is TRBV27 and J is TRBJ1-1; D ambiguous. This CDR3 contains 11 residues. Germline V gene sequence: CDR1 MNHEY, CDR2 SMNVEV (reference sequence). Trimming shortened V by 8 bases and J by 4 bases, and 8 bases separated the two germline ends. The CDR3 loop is CASLGVTEAFF. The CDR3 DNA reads TGTGCCAGCCTAGGAGTCACTGAAGCTTTCTTT.

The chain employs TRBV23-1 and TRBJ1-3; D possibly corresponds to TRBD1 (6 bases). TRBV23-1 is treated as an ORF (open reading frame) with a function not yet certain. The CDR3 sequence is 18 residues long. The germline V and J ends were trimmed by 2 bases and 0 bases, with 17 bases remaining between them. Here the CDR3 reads CASSQKVVGRGSGNTIYF. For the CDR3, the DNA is TGCGCCAGCAGTCAAAAAGTGGTCGGCAGGGGCTCTGGAAACACCATATATTTT.

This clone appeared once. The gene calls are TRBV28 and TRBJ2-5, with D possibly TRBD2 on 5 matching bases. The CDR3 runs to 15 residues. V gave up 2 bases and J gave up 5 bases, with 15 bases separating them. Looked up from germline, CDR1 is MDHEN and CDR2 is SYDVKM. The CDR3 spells CASSLALGSVETQYF. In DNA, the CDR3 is TGTGCCAGCAGTTTAGCGCTGGGGAGTGTGGAGACCCAGTACTTC.